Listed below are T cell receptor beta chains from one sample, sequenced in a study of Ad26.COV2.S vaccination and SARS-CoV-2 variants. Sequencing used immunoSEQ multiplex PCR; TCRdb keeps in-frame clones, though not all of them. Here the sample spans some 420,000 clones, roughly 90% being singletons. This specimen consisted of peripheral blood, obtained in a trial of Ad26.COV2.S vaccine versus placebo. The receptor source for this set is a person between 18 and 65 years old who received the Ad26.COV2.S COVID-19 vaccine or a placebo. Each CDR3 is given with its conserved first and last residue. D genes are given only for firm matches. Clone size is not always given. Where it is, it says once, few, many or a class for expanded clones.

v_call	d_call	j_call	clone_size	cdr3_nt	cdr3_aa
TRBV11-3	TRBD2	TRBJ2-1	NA	TGTGCCAGCAGCTTCGATAGTCTAGCGGGCTACAATGAGCAGTTCTTC	CASSFDSLAGYNEQFF
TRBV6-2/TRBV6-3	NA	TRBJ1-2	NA	TGTGCCAGCAGCCTGGGTGGCTATGGCTACACCTTC	CASSLGGYGYTF
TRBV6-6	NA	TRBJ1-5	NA	TGTGCCAGCAGTTACCCCTTACAGGGAGTAGGTCAGCCCCAGCATTTT	CASSYPLQGVGQPQHF
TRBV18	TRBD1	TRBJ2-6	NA	TGTGCCAGCTCAACCTCCGACAGGGGCTCTATCAACGTCCTGACTTTC	CASSTSDRGSINVLTF
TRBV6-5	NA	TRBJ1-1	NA	TGTGCCAGCAGTTACTCGAAGTGGGGTGGGACTGAAGCTTTCTTT	CASSYSKWGGTEAFF
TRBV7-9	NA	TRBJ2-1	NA	TGTGCCAGCAGCTCCCGGGACCAGTACAATGAGCAGTTCTTC	CASSSRDQYNEQFF
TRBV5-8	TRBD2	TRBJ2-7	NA	TGTGCCAGCAGCCCGGGACTAGCGGGACGCGAGCAGTACTTC	CASSPGLAGREQYF
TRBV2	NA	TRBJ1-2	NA	TGTGCCAGCAGGAGGACGGGAGTTGGAATCTATGGCTACACCTTC	CASRRTGVGIYGYTF
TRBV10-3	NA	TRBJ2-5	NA	TGTGCCATCAGTGACCCGACGCATGGGGGGCTCCAAGAGACCCAGTACTTC	CAISDPTHGGLQETQYF
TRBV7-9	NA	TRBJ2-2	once	TGTGCCAGCAGACCCCGAGACAAATACACCGGGGAGCTGTTTTTT	CASRPRDKYTGELFF
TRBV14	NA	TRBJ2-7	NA	TGTGCCAGCAGCCAACTACAGGGAAAGCAGTACTTC	CASSQLQGKQYF
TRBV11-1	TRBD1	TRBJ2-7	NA	TGTGCCAGCAGCCCGGACAGGGTCGAGCAGTACTTC	CASSPDRVEQYF
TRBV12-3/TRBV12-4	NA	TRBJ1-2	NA	TGTGCCAGCAGTTTATGGGGGGATGGCTACACCTTC	CASSLWGDGYTF
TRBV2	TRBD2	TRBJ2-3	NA	TGTGCCAGCAGTGTTCTTGCGGGGGTCCACACAGATACGCAGTATTTT	CASSVLAGVHTDTQYF
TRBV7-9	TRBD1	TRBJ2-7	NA	TGTGCCAGCAGCAAAGCCACGGGACAGGGGGCAGGCGAGCAGTACTTC	CASSKATGQGAGEQYF
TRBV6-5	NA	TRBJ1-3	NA	TGTGCCAGCAGTTACTGGAAGTCCCCAGGAAACACCATATATTTT	CASSYWKSPGNTIYF
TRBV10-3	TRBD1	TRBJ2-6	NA	TGTGCCATCATGGGTACAGGGGCTACTGGGGCCAACGTCCTGACTTTC	CAIMGTGATGANVLTF
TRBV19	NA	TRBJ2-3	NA	TGTGCCAGTAGTATAGCGGGGGGCGTGGATACGCAGTATTTT	CASSIAGGVDTQYF
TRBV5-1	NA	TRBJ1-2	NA	TGCGCCAGCAGCTTGAACAGTGAGGGCTACACCTTC	CASSLNSEGYTF
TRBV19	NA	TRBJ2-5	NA	TGTGCCAGTAGGTCGGTCAGGGATGTTCGGGAGACCCAGTACTTC	CASRSVRDVRETQYF
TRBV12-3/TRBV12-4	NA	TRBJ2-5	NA	TGTGCCAGCAGTCTGACACGTTGGGAGACCCAGTACTTC	CASSLTRWETQYF
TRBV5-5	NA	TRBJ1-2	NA	TGTGCCAGCAGCTCAAGGGGCGGCTATGGCTACACCTTC	CASSSRGGYGYTF
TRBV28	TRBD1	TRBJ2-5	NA	TGTGCCAGCACCCAAGGGGGACAGTCAACCCAGTACTTC	CASTQGGQSTQYF
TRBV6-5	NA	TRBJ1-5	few	TGTGCCAGCAGTCCACAGGAGTATAGCAATCAGCCCCAGCATTTT	CASSPQEYSNQPQHF
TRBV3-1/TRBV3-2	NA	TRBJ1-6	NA	TGTGCCAGCAGCCGGGGCAGTCCGAATTCACCCCTCCACTTT	CASSRGSPNSPLHF
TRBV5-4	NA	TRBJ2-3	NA	TGTGCCAGCAGCTTGGGAGGCCGTTCGACAGATACGCAGTATTTT	CASSLGGRSTDTQYF
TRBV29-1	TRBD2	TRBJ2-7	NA	TGCAGCGTTCACCTTGACGTCGGGGGGATGTACGAGCAGTACTTC	CSVHLDVGGMYEQYF
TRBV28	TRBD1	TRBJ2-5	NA	TGTGCCAGCAGTTTATCCCGCCGGACAGGGCCCTGGAAGACCCAGTACTTC	CASSLSRRTGPWKTQYF
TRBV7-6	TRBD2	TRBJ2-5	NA	TGTGCCAGCAGCTTCCGAGGACTAGCGGGGGGATGGGAGACCCAGTACTTC	CASSFRGLAGGWETQYF
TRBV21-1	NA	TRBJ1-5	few	TGTGCCAGCAGCAAAATCCCGACGGGGCTTGAGGATCAGCCCCAGCATTTT	CASSKIPTGLEDQPQHF
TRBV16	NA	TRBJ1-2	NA	TGTGCCAGCAGCCAATCGGGAAATGGCTACACCTTC	CASSQSGNGYTF
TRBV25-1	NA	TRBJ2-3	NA	TGTGCCAGCAGTGACCCTACAGGGTTGCCTAGCACAGATACGCAGTATTTT	CASSDPTGLPSTDTQYF
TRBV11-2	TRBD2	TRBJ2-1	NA	TGTGCCAGCAGCTTAGGTGTTAGCGGGAACAATGAGCAGTTCTTC	CASSLGVSGNNEQFF
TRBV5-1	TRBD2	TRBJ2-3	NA	TGCGCCAGCAGCCTTACTAGCGGCACAGATACGCAGTATTTT	CASSLTSGTDTQYF
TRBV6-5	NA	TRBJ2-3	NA	TGTGCCAGCAGCCCCACCCGCACAGATACGCAGTATTTT	CASSPTRTDTQYF
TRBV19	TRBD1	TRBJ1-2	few	TGTGCCAGCAGGACAGGGTACGGTAACTATGGCTACACCTTC	CASRTGYGNYGYTF
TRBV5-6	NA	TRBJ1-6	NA	TGTGCCAGCAGCTTGGCCACGGGACCTCTCCACTTT	CASSLATGPLHF
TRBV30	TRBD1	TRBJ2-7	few	TGTGCCTGGAGCAATCTCTTCGGGACAGACTCCTACGAGCAGTACTTC	CAWSNLFGTDSYEQYF
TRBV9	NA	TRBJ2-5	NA	TGTGCCAGCAGCGTCGGGGGCCAAGAGACCCAGTACTTC	CASSVGGQETQYF
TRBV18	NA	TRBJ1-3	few	TGTGCCAGCTCACCACCGTTCAGGGCCCGCTCTGGAAACACCATATATTTT	CASSPPFRARSGNTIYF
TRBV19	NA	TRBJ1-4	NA	TGTGCCAGTACCTTGGGGGGGAAGAATGAAAAACTGTTTTTT	CASTLGGKNEKLFF
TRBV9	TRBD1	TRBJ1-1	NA	TGTGCCAGCAGCGCGGGACAGGGGACCGAGGCTTTCTTT	CASSAGQGTEAFF
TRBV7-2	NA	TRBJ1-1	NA	TGTGCCAGCAGCCGCGAGTGGGGGCGAAGAACTGAAGCTTTCTTT	CASSREWGRRTEAFF
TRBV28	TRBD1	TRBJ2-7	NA	TGTGCCAGCAGTTCCCCGATAGACAGGGGTAGGTACTTC	CASSSPIDRGRYF
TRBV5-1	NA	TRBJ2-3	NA	TGCGCCAGCAGAGATAACACCCAGGGCACAGATACGCAGTATTTT	CASRDNTQGTDTQYF
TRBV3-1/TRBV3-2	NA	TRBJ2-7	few	TGTGCCAGCAGCCAATTAATTGGGTTCAACGAGCAGTACTTC	CASSQLIGFNEQYF
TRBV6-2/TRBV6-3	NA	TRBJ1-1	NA	TGTGCCAGCAGTCGGGACTTTGCGGCTGAAGCTTTCTTT	CASSRDFAAEAFF
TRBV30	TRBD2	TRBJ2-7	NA	TGTGCCTGGACTAAGGGACTAGCGGATTCATACGAGCAGTACTTC	CAWTKGLADSYEQYF